The sequence of this TCR beta chain was determined in a study of shared clonotypes between healthy human individuals. In the study overall: Researchers assigned three CD4 naive, three CD4 memory, two CD8 naive and one CD8 memory plate to each donor.

This CDR3 spans 18 amino acids. V trimming: 7 bases; J trimming: 5 bases; junction bases outside the gene matches: 18. Germline CDR1 is WNHNN and CDR2 is SYGVQD (reference sequence). Naive CD8 isolation took CD45RO-negative cells positively selected for CCR7 and excluded terminally differentiated effector memory CD45RA+ cells. Assay used: immunoSEQ multiplex PCR; TCRdb lists only in-frame clones, some missing. The sample comprises more than 2 million clones, just over 90% of which are singletons, and around 1.7% rests with the top ten. What was sequenced was naive CD8+ T cells from PBMCs. This chain joins TRBV10-1 and TRBJ2-5; 11 bases are a match to TRBD2. The receptor comes from a man younger than 35 in good health. Some clones in this sample may be carry-over from other donors' samples. The chain's CDR3 is CASTEGLADAPRRETQYF. The CDR3 DNA is TGCGCCAGCACCGAGGGACTAGCGGACGCACCAAGAAGGGAGACCCAGTACTTC.